The rows below give T cell receptor beta chains drawn from one sample of a study of CD8 T cells in Susac syndrome. TCRdb reprocessed the immunoSEQ multiplex PCR reads with MiXCR, giving one entry per CDR3 protein. This repertoire shows more than 100,000 distinct CDR3 sequences, 65% to 90% found once; its top ten account for more than 0.5%. The sample taken for sequencing was CD8+ T cells from PBMCs. The receptor source for this set is a human donor with multiple sclerosis. Both conserved end residues are part of each CDR3. The D gene is left open where the match is weak. Clone size appears in some rows only: once, few, many, or a class for an expanded clone.

>TRBV5-8|-|TRBJ1-1|-
CASSLGPEAFF
TGTGCCAGCAGCTTGGGTCCTGAAGCTTTCTTT
>TRBV27|TRBD1|TRBJ1-1|-
CASSQYRGTDTEAFF
TGTGCCAGCAGTCAGTACAGGGGTACGGACACTGAAGCTTTCTTT
>TRBV5-4|-|TRBJ2-3|-
CASSADPPGWGGTDTQYF
TGTGCCAGCAGCGCTGACCCGCCGGGGTGGGGGGGCACAGATACGCAGTATTTT
>TRBV25-1|-|TRBJ1-5|-
CASSDTTFDQPQHF
TGTGCCAGCAGTGATACTACCTTTGATCAGCCCCAGCATTTT
>TRBV5-5|-|TRBJ1-2|-
CASSRRRKYGYTF
TGTGCCAGCAGCCGCAGGAGGAAATATGGCTACACCTTC
>TRBV11-2|TRBD1|TRBJ1-5|few
CASSPPGQVLNQPQHF
TGTGCCAGCAGCCCTCCGGGACAGGTTCTTAATCAGCCCCAGCATTTT
>TRBV7-9|TRBD2|TRBJ2-5|-
CASSSPLERGGLETQYF
TGTGCCAGCAGCTCCCCTCTCGAGCGGGGGGGCCTGGAGACCCAGTACTTC
>TRBV12-3/TRBV12-4|-|TRBJ1-1|-
CASSLGVRGTEAFF
TGTGCCAGCAGTTTGGGCGTCAGAGGCACTGAAGCTTTCTTT
>TRBV5-1|TRBD1|TRBJ1-5|-
CASSFTGEQPQHF
TGCGCCAGCAGCTTTACAGGGGAACAGCCCCAGCATTTT
>TRBV6-1|TRBD2|TRBJ2-7|-
CATSGGTYEQYF
TGTGCCACCTCGGGGGGGACCTACGAGCAGTACTTC
>TRBV6-5|TRBD2|TRBJ2-5|-
CASSYSGGGGETQYF
TGTGCCAGCAGTTATAGCGGGGGGGGAGGAGAGACCCAGTACTTC
>TRBV4-1|-|TRBJ2-1|-
CASSQGRGASYNEQFF
TGCGCCAGCAGCCAGGGTCGGGGGGCTTCCTACAATGAGCAGTTCTTC
>TRBV4-1|-|TRBJ1-1|-
CASSHNPGARTEAFF
TGCGCCAGCAGCCATAACCCAGGGGCGCGTACTGAAGCTTTCTTT
>TRBV27|-|TRBJ2-7|-
CASSSTGPSYEQYF
TGTGCCAGCAGTTCGACAGGCCCCTCTTACGAGCAGTACTTC
>TRBV4-1|-|TRBJ2-1|-
CASSRSQRGDEQFF
TGCGCCAGCAGTCGTTCTCAACGAGGGGATGAGCAGTTCTTC
>TRBV27|-|TRBJ1-1|-
CASRDRLNTEAFF
TGTGCCAGCCGAGACAGGCTGAACACTGAAGCTTTCTTT
>TRBV24-1|TRBD1|TRBJ2-5|-
CATSAGTGVETQYF
TGTGCCACCAGTGCAGGGACAGGGGTCGAGACCCAGTACTTC
>TRBV12-3/TRBV12-4|-|TRBJ2-1|-
CASKAPRGESYNEQFF
TGTGCCAGCAAAGCCCCCAGGGGGGAGTCCTACAATGAGCAGTTCTTC
>TRBV19|TRBD1|TRBJ1-2|-
CASADRGFLYGYTF
TGTGCCTCAGCTGACAGGGGGTTTTTGTATGGCTACACCTTC
>TRBV13|-|TRBJ2-3|-
CASSSGAQSTDTQYF
TGTGCCAGCAGCTCCGGGGCCCAAAGCACAGATACGCAGTATTTT
>TRBV2|-|TRBJ1-6|-
CASSLGGSYNSPLHF
TGTGCCAGCAGTCTTGGGGGCTCCTATAATTCACCCCTCCACTTT
>TRBV6-1|-|TRBJ2-5|-
CASSPQTTGHEETQYF
TGTGCCAGCAGTCCTCAAACGACAGGCCACGAAGAGACCCAGTACTTC
>TRBV13|-|TRBJ1-4|few
CASSSDEKLFF
TGTGCCAGCAGCTCCGATGAAAAACTGTTTTTT
>TRBV28|-|TRBJ2-7|-
CASGGTTGFRYEQYF
TGTGCCAGCGGAGGAACAACAGGGTTTCGATACGAGCAGTACTTC
>TRBV29-1|-|TRBJ2-7|-
CSVEDWNSSYEQYF
TGCAGCGTTGAAGATTGGAACAGTTCCTACGAGCAGTACTTC
>TRBV12-3/TRBV12-4|-|TRBJ2-5|-
CASSSGPNQYF
TGTGCCAGCAGCTCGGGGCCTAACCAGTACTTC
>TRBV30|-|TRBJ2-1|-
CAWTVLGNEQFF
TGTGCCTGGACGGTCCTTGGCAATGAGCAGTTCTTC
>TRBV4-1|-|TRBJ2-7|-
CASSQGPLPYEQYF
TGCGCCAGCAGCCAAGGTCCCCTTCCCTATGAGCAGTACTTC
>TRBV5-1|-|TRBJ2-2|-
CASSLAGIRDTGELFF
TGCGCCAGCAGCTTGGCAGGGATTCGGGACACCGGGGAGCTGTTTTTT
>TRBV27|-|TRBJ2-7|-
CASSLGRSTYEQYF
TGTGCCAGCAGTTTAGGTCGGAGTACCTACGAGCAGTACTTC
>TRBV30|-|TRBJ2-1|few
CAWRGGATEQFF
TGTGCCTGGAGGGGGGGGGCTACCGAGCAGTTCTTC
>TRBV28|-|TRBJ1-3|-
CASSSILALSGNTIYF
TGTGCCAGCAGTTCCATCCTCGCGCTCTCTGGAAACACCATATATTTT
>TRBV27|TRBD2|TRBJ2-1|-
CASSLSGLPYNEQFF
TGTGCCAGCAGTTTATCGGGACTACCCTACAATGAGCAGTTCTTC
>TRBV5-1|-|TRBJ1-2|-
CASSEAGSNYGYTF
TGCGCCAGCAGCGAGGCAGGGAGCAACTATGGCTACACCTTC
>TRBV6-5|-|TRBJ2-5|few
CASSYSRAQTQYF
TGTGCCAGCAGTTACTCGAGGGCTCAGACCCAGTACTTC
>TRBV4-1|-|TRBJ2-2|-
CASSPVRETNTGELFF
TGCGCCAGCAGTCCTGTCAGGGAGACCAACACCGGGGAGCTGTTTTTT
>TRBV7-6|-|TRBJ1-4|few
CASSAGTNEKLFF
TGTGCCAGCAGCGCTGGAACTAATGAAAAACTGTTTTTT
>TRBV20-1|-|TRBJ2-2|-
CSATPGQSNTGELFF
TGCAGTGCTACTCCGGGACAATCGAACACCGGGGAGCTGTTTTTT
>TRBV19|TRBD1|TRBJ1-5|-
CASTPGGRGNQPQHF
TGTGCCAGTACCCCAGGGGGCCGAGGGAATCAGCCCCAGCATTTT
>TRBV2|TRBD2|TRBJ2-2|-
CASGAVSGGALSGELFF
TGTGCCAGCGGGGCGGTCAGCGGGGGGGCCCTCTCCGGGGAGCTGTTTTTT
>TRBV5-1|-|TRBJ2-1|-
CASSLYWGDYNEQFF
TGCGCCAGCAGCTTGTATTGGGGGGACTACAATGAGCAGTTCTTC
>TRBV27|-|TRBJ1-4|-
CASRAAWGVGDEKLFF
TGTGCCAGCAGGGCCGCCTGGGGGGTAGGGGATGAAAAACTGTTTTTT
>TRBV12-3/TRBV12-4|-|TRBJ1-2|-
CASSVGFYGYTF
TGTGCCAGCAGTGTCGGTTTCTATGGCTACACCTTC
>TRBV19|-|TRBJ1-1|-
CASSWEGIGNTEAFF
TGTGCCAGTAGTTGGGAAGGGATAGGGAACACTGAAGCTTTCTTT
>TRBV29-1|-|TRBJ1-1|-
CSVTGEAFF
TGCAGCGTCACAGGGGAAGCTTTCTTT
>TRBV24-1|TRBD1|TRBJ1-2|-
CATSDSGQGPDGYTF
TGTGCCACCAGTGATTCGGGACAGGGGCCGGATGGCTACACCTTC
>TRBV5-4|TRBD1|TRBJ1-1|-
CASSLEGATEAFF
TGTGCCAGCAGCTTGGAGGGGGCGACTGAAGCTTTCTTT
>TRBV2|-|TRBJ1-1|-
CASTGGVDTEAFF
TGTGCCAGCACTGGGGGTGTGGACACTGAAGCTTTCTTT
>TRBV19|-|TRBJ2-7|-
CASSRGRGEQYF
TGTGCCAGTAGTCGGGGGCGTGGAGAGCAGTACTTC
>TRBV20-1|TRBD2|TRBJ2-1|-
CSASPMTSGDHNEQFF
TGCAGTGCATCCCCTATGACTAGCGGGGATCACAATGAGCAGTTCTTC
>TRBV20-1|-|TRBJ2-3|-
CSARAGFLGSTDTQYF
TGCAGTGCTAGAGCGGGTTTCTTAGGGAGCACAGATACGCAGTATTTT
>TRBV28|-|TRBJ2-7|-
CASKGTDYEQYF
TGTGCCAGCAAAGGGACCGATTACGAGCAGTACTTC
>TRBV29-1|-|TRBJ1-1|once
CSVEPFGTEAFF
TGCAGCGTTGAACCCTTTGGGACTGAAGCTTTCTTT
>TRBV7-3|TRBD2|TRBJ2-3|once
CASSFTSGSTDTQYF
TGTGCCAGCAGCTTCACTAGCGGTTCCACAGATACGCAGTATTTT